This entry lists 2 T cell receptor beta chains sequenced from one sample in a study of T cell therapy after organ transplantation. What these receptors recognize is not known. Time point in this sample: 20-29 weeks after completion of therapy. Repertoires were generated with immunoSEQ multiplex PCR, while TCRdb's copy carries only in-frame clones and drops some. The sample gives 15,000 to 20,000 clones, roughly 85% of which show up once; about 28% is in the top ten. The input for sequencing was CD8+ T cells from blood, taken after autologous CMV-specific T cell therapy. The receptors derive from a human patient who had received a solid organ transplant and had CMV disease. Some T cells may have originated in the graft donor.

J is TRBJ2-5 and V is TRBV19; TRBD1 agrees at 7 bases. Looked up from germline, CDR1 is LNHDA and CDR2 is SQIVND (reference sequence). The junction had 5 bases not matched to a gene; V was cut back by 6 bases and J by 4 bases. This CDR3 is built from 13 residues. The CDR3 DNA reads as TGTGCCAGTAGCTATTCAGGGGGAGAGACCCAGTACTTC. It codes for CASSYSGGETQYF.

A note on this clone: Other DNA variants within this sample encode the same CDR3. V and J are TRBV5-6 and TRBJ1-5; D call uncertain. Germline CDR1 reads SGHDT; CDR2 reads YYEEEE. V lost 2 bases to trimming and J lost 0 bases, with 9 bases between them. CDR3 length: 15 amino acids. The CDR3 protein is CASSLQPYSNQPQHF. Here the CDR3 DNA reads TGTGCCAGCAGCTTACAACCATATAGCAATCAGCCCCAGCATTTT.